Listed here are 25 T cell receptor beta chains from one sample, sequenced in a study of cytomegalovirus exposure and HLA in healthy donors. The PCR contained 60 Vbeta and 13 Jbeta primers. Some clones are missing from TCRdb's copy, which holds only in-frame ones; the method was immunoSEQ multiplex PCR. The sample lists about 130,000 clones, 70% to 80% seen once, with 4% in the top ten. Sequencing was carried out using PBMCs. Receptors were obtained from a middle-aged man in good health and CMV-seropositive.

With regard to this clone: Other DNA sequences of this sample code for an identical CDR3. This chain's CDR3 is CASSRSSYEQYF. The CDR3 DNA sequence: TGTGCCAGTAGTCGGAGCTCCTACGAGCAGTACTTC. This chain joins TRBV19 and TRBJ2-7; no firm D call. The germline V gene encodes CDR1 LNHDA and CDR2 SQIVND (reference sequence). The length of the CDR3 is 12 residues. V was clipped by 5 bases and J by 0 bases, with 5 bases between them.

The chain couples TRBV10-3 to TRBJ1-1, with 8 bases matching TRBD1. There are 14 residues in the CDR3. Germline V CDR1 and CDR2: ENHRY, SYGVKD. With 10 bases clipped from V and 4 bases from J, the junction kept 11 bases outside the gene matches. As DNA, the CDR3 is TGTGCCACCGGTACCAGGGGGCAGGTCACTGAAGCTTTCTTT. It specifies CATGTRGQVTEAFF.

This clone was seen only once. The V gene is TRBV7-3, the J gene TRBJ2-1; 9 nucleotides line up with TRBD2. J was trimmed by 7 bases and V by 0 bases; bases with no gene match: 10. The length of the CDR3 is 17 residues. Germline CDR1 reads SGHTA; CDR2 reads FQGTGA. DNA of the CDR3: TGTGCCAGCAGCTTAACGGGGGGGGCTAGCGGGGTAAATGAGCAGTTCTTC. Translated, it gives CASSLTGGASGVNEQFF. Full variable domain (rest looked up from reference TRBV7-3 and TRBJ2-1): GAGVSQTPSNKVTEKGKYVELRCDPISGHTALYWYRQSLGQGPEFLIYFQGTGAADDSGLPNDRFFAVRPEGSVSTLKIQRTERGDSAVYLCASSLTGGASGVNEQFFGPGTRLTVL.

This chain links TRBV13 with TRBJ2-3; 9 positions match TRBD2. The germline V gene has CDR1 PRHDT and CDR2 FYEKMQ (reference sequence). The length of the CDR3 is 17 residues. With 7 bases clipped from V and 4 bases from J, the junction kept 15 bases outside the gene matches. CDR3: CASIPIAGVRNSDTQYF. CDR3 DNA sequence: TGTGCCAGCATCCCTATAGCGGGAGTAAGAAATTCAGATACGCAGTATTTT.

This clone was detected a few times. The junction departs from germline at one end; a sequencing error may be responsible. V is TRBV6-1 and J is TRBJ1-4, with D perhaps matching TRBD1 (6 bases). This CDR3 has 15 residues. Germline CDR1 is MNHNS and CDR2 is SASEGT. This chain's CDR3 is CASSERGGAKEKLFF. The DNA for the CDR3 is TGTGCCAGCAGTGAAAGGGGGGGGGCTAAAGAAAAACTGTTTTTT.

The chain recombines TRBV13 with TRBJ2-7; 7 bases match TRBD1. The junction had 3 bases not matched to a gene; V was cut back by 6 bases and J by 1 base. The CDR3 is 13 amino acids. Germline V gene lookup returns CDR1 PRHDT and CDR2 FYEKMQ (reference sequence). The CDR3: CASRGGASYEQYF. DNA of the CDR3: TGTGCCAGCAGAGGGGGCGCTTCCTACGAGCAGTACTTC. Variable domain in full (rest from reference TRBV13 and TRBJ2-7): AAGVIQSPRHLIKEKRETATLKCYPIPRHDTVYWYQQGPGQDPQFLISFYEKMQSDKGSIPDRFSAQQFSDYHSELNMSSLELGDSALYFCASRGGASYEQYFGPGTRLTVT.

The chain recombines TRBV5-4 with TRBJ2-1, with 8 bases aligning to TRBD2. CDR1 and CDR2 from the germline V gene are SGHNT and YYREEE (reference sequence). CDR3 length equals 15 residues. Unmatched junction bases numbered 7, after V lost 1 base and J lost 7 bases. The CDR3 loop reads CASSLPSGSGNEQFF. The CDR3 DNA sequence: TGTGCCAGCAGCTTGCCCAGCGGGAGTGGGAATGAGCAGTTCTTC.

As to this clone: At the DNA level, this CDR3 is encoded by other sequences in the same sample as well. J is TRBJ2-7 and V is TRBV27, with D unresolved. V lost 3 bases and J lost 0, with 6 bases in between. The CDR3 has 13 residues. Germline V gene sequence: CDR1 MNHEY, CDR2 SMNVEV (reference sequence). The CDR3 coding sequence is TGTGCCAGCAGTTTTTCGAGCTCCTACGAGCAGTACTTC. This gives the protein CASSFSSSYEQYF.

The chain links TRBV4-2 to TRBJ2-1; D perhaps matches TRBD2 (6 bases). This CDR3 is 15 amino acids long. Germline loops: CDR1 LGHNA, CDR2 YNFKEQ. V was shortened by 5 bases and J by 6 bases, with 17 bases between the two germline ends. The CDR3 here is CASSKGAGIGNEQFF. The CDR3 bases are TGTGCCAGCAGCAAAGGGGCGGGAATTGGCAATGAGCAGTTCTTC.

V gene TRBV2 combines with J gene TRBJ2-5; TRBD1 agrees at 7 bases. Germline values: CDR1 SNHLY, CDR2 FYNNEI. V lost 6 bases to trimming and J lost 0 bases; unmatched junction nucleotides: 1. This CDR3 is built from 13 residues. The CDR3 here is CASRTGNQETQYF. The CDR3 nucleotides are TGTGCCAGCAGGACAGGGAACCAAGAGACCCAGTACTTC.

This clone has a handful of counts. V usage is TRBV28 and J usage is TRBJ1-2; D is perhaps TRBD1 (5 bases). CDR3 size: 11 residues. Germline CDR1 MDHEN, CDR2 SYDVKM. Trimming stripped 10 bases from V and 4 bases from J, with 10 bases between. CDR3 protein: CATQGVYGYTF. CDR3 nucleotides: TGTGCCACCCAAGGGGTCTATGGCTACACCTTC.

This chain joins TRBV21-1 and TRBJ2-7; TRBD2, the table's D call, was not compared with the DNA. TRBV21-1 is a pseudogene segment. CDR3 length: 16 residues. As DNA, the CDR3 is TGTGCCAGCAGCAATGGGACTGGTAGCGGGTGCTACGAGCAGTACTTC. Protein: CASSNGTGSGCYEQYF.

The chain combines TRBV11-2 with TRBJ2-1; 13 positions match TRBD2. V shed 4 bases and J 9 bases; nucleotides not matched to a gene: 12. The CDR3 consists of 17 residues. CDR1 and CDR2 from the germline V gene are SGHAT and FQNNGV. The DNA of the CDR3 is TGTGCCAGCAGCTCCCCGGGACTAGCGGGATTGGGTGGTGAGCAGTTCTTC. This codes for CASSSPGLAGLGGEQFF.

The chain links TRBV7-9 to TRBJ1-4; a weak D match, TRBD1 (6 bases). The CDR3 has 14 residues. The V gene lost 1 base and the J gene lost 7 bases, with 10 bases spanning the gap. CDR1 SEHNR and CDR2 FQNEAQ come from the germline V gene (reference sequence). The DNA of the CDR3 is TGTGCCAGCAGCTTAGGTCAGGGGAGTGAAAAACTGTTTTTT. It specifies CASSLGQGSEKLFF.

The chain joins TRBV29-1 to TRBJ2-1; D ambiguous. Germline V gene lookup returns CDR1 SQVTM and CDR2 ANQGSEA. This CDR3 spans 12 amino acids. Trimming shortened V by 8 bases and J by 7 bases, and 15 bases separated the two germline ends. The CDR3 spells CSQVSSGNEQFF. CDR3 bases: TGCAGCCAGGTTTCCTCAGGAAATGAGCAGTTCTTC.

The genes are TRBV6-5 and TRBJ1-1; D remains unclear. Germline-derived CDR1 and CDR2 are MNHEY and SVGAGI. The length of the CDR3 is 13 residues. V was cut by 7 bases and J by 1 base, with 10 bases left in between. CDR3 sequence: CASTNTANTEAFF. CDR3 bases: TGTGCCAGCACTAATACAGCGAACACTGAAGCTTTCTTT.

The J gene is TRBJ1-5, the V gene TRBV15, with no clear D. Germline V CDR1 and CDR2: LNHNV, YYDKDF (reference sequence). This CDR3 spans 13 amino acids. Between the trimmed V and J ends, which lost 0 bases and 7 bases, there was a span of 7 bases. CDR3 region: CATSREMRQPQHF. As DNA, the CDR3 is TGTGCCACCAGCAGAGAGATGAGGCAGCCCCAGCATTTT.

The chain uses TRBV2 and TRBJ2-2; 8 nucleotides line up with TRBD1. Germline V gene sequence: CDR1 SNHLY, CDR2 FYNNEI. CDR3 size: 16 residues. With V trimmed by 6 bases and J by 1 base, 7 bases remained unmatched. For the CDR3, the DNA is TGTGCCAGCAGCCTACAGGGGGGCGGGAACACCGGGGAGCTGTTTTTT. Its translation: CASSLQGGGNTGELFF.

In DNA, the CDR3 is TGTGCCAGCAGTATCAAGACCCAGTACTTC. It is translated as CASSIKTQYF. V is TRBV2 and J is TRBJ2-5; D gene unclear. The CDR3 extends over 10 amino acids. From germline, CDR1 is SNHLY and CDR2 FYNNEI. Trimming removed 5 bases from V and 6 bases from J, with 4 bases in between.

The V call is TRBV20-1, the J call TRBJ2-7, with D possibly TRBD1 on 5 matching bases. The CDR3 contains 11 residues. Trimming took off 3 bases at V and 5 bases at J, with 8 bases between the two ends. CDR1 is DFQATT and CDR2 is SNEGSKA in the germline V gene (reference sequence). The CDR3 spells CSASRRDEQYF. CDR3 bases: TGCAGTGCTAGCCGCAGGGACGAGCAGTACTTC.

The chain's CDR3 is CASKDGTRGSYNEQFF. CDR3 nucleotide sequence: TGCGCCAGCAAGGACGGGACTAGGGGGTCCTACAATGAGCAGTTCTTC. The chain combines TRBV4-3 with TRBJ2-1; 8 nucleotides align to TRBD2. V dropped 7 bases and J dropped 1; count of bases not matched to a gene: 9. Germline V CDR1 and CDR2: LGHNA, YSLEER. The CDR3 spans 16 residues.

The V call is TRBV5-4, the J call TRBJ2-1; 9 positions agree with TRBD2. The ends lost 4 bases at V and 2 bases at J; junction bases unmatched: 4. Germline V gives CDR1 SGHNT, CDR2 YYREEE (reference sequence). The CDR3 length is 15 residues. The CDR3 region is CASSPQRGAYNEQFF. The CDR3 DNA is TGTGCCAGCAGCCCCCAGCGGGGGGCCTACAATGAGCAGTTCTTC.

The chain has TRBV5-6 and TRBJ1-2, with a possible D match to TRBD1 (5 bases). Germline assignment: CDR1 SGHDT and CDR2 YYEEEE. CDR3 length equals 14 residues. The germline V and J ends were trimmed by 0 bases and 6 bases, with 12 bases remaining between them. CDR3 DNA: TGTGCCAGCAGCTTGGTCAGGGCGGACGATGGCTACACCTTC. Translated: CASSLVRADDGYTF.

Regarding this clone: The junction differs from germline at one of its ends, possibly a read error. The gene calls are TRBV7-9 and TRBJ2-2, with D hard to call. The CDR3 length is 13 residues. The V gene's germline CDR1 is SEHNR and CDR2 FQNEAQ (reference sequence). CDR3 in DNA: TGTTCCAGCAGCTTCCCGGAGACCGGGGAGCTGTTTTTT. Translation gives CSSSFPETGELFF.

This rearrangement joins TRBV4-2 to TRBJ1-5; the D gene is possibly TRBD1 (6 bases). The V gene's germline CDR1 is LGHNA and CDR2 YNFKEQ. The CDR3 contains 16 residues. Trimming stripped 3 bases from V and 2 bases from J, with 14 bases between. CDR3 in amino acids: CASSQEGGGGNQPQHF. The DNA for the CDR3 is TGTGCCAGCAGCCAGGAGGGGGGAGGGGGCAATCAGCCCCAGCATTTT.